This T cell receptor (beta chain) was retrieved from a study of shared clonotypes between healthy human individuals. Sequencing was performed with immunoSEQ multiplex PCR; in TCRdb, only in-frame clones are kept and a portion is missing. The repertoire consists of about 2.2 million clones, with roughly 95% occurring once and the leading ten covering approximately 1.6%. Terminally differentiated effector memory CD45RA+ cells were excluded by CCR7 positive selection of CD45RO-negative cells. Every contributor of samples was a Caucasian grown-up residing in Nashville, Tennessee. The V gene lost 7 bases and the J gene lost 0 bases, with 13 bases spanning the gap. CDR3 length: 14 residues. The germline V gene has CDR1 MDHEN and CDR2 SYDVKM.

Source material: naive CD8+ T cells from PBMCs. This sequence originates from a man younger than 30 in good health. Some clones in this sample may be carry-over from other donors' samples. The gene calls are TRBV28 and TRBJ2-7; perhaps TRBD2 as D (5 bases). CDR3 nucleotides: TGTGCCAGCACCCTACGGGGATCCTCCTACGAGCAGTACTTC. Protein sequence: CASTLRGSSYEQYF.